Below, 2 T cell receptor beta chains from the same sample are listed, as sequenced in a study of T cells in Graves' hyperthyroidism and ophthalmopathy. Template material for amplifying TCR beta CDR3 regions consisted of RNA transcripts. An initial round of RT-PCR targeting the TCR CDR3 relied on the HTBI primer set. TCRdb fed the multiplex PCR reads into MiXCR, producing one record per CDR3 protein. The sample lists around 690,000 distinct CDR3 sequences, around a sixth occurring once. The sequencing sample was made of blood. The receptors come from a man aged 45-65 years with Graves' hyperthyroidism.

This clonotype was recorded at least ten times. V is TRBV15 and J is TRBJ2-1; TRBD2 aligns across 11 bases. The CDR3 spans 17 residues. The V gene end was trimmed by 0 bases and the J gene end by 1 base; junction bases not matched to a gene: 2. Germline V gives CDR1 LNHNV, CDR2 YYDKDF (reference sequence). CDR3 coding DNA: TGTGCCACCAGCAGAGAGACTAGCGGGGATTCCTACAATGAGCAGTTCTTC. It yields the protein CATSRETSGDSYNEQFF. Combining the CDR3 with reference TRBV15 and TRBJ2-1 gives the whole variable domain DAMVIQNPRYQVTQFGKPVTLSCSQTLNHNVMYWYQQKSSQAPKLLFHYYDKDFNNEADTPDNFQSRRPNTSFCFLDIRSPGLGDTAMYLCATSRETSGDSYNEQFFGPGTRLTVL.

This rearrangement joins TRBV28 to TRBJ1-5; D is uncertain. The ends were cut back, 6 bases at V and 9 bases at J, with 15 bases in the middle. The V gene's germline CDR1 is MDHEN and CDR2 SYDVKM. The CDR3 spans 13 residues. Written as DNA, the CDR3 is TGTGCCAGCAGCCGAACCTCCCACCGGCCCCAGCATTTT. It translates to CASSRTSHRPQHF.